This TCR beta chain was identified during a study of T-cell reconstitution after alpha-beta-depleted transplantation in children. Construction of the TCRbeta library involved unique molecular identifiers. TCRdb re-analysed the PCR reads in MiXCR, keeping a single row per CDR3 protein. The repertoire holds hundreds of thousands of distinct CDR3 sequences, with around 9.5% as singletons. The CDR3 has 15 amino acids. Germline CDR1 DFQATT, CDR2 SNEGSKA (reference sequence). V was clipped by 7 bases and J by 6 bases, with 24 bases between them. Sequenced material: PBMCs from the stem cell graft donor, taken from the stem cell graft. This rearrangement joins TRBV20-1 to TRBJ1-2; D might be TRBD1 (5 bases). The TCR sequence derives from a human donor who donated a stem cell graft to a child with acute lymphoblastic leukemia. This CDR3 is CSGNLILGERDGYTF. The CDR3 region has the DNA TGCAGTGGAAATTTAATTTTAGGGGAAAGGGATGGCTACACCTTC.